The subject of this entry is one T cell receptor (beta chain). The specificity of this receptor is unknown. Within one base of it there is no much larger clone, and no base qualities were kept. Using the deep immunoSEQ assay, multiplex PCR amplified TCR CDR3 regions from genomic DNA. Extracted genomic DNA from each cell subset was distributed evenly across all wells of several immunoSEQ 96-well plates, and each plate was treated as a replicate. For sorted subsets, 200 ng of genomic DNA, equivalent to some 33,000 T cell genomes, went into each replicate PCR. The purified libraries were quantified using a Qubit 3.0 fluorometer, sized with a Bioanalyzer 2100, and then quantified again using the KAPA Library Quantification kit. Every immunoSEQ 96-well plate was sequenced on a separate single-read 150-cycle Illumina NextSeq 550 flow cell. The authors processed their data as follows. The immunoSEQ output contained only junctional sequences without quality scores, so filtering could not match that applied to full-length reads. To assign V/J genes and CDR3, sequences were annotated using PyIR, a Python wrapper for IgBLAST v1.9, with IMGT germline references. Reads were removed for weak V/J assignments (E-value above 1e-6), missing CDR3, stop codons, out-of-frame junctions, or ambiguous translated residues. V3J clonotypes were defined as sequences sharing an identical inferred V gene, J gene, and CDR3 amino acid sequence. The percentage overlap between two repertoires was calculated by dividing the number of shared unique clonotypes by the size of the smaller repertoire. Three approaches were used to assess repertoire richness: RTK rarefaction, the Chao1 estimator, and Recon v2.1 estimates of unobserved clonotypes. For all TCRbeta clonotypes obtained by the gDNA method from a few donors, generation probabilities were computed with OLGA. This immuneACCESS table, as held by TCRdb, lists in-frame sequences with V and J called but not all clones. Of the missing ones, under half trace to an unresolved V gene in checked studies; the others have no known cause. V and J calls and clone size are copied from that table; D and trimming were computed from the DNA. The sample data list more than 2 million clones, and approximately 92% of these were observed just once. About 1.7% of the sample rests with the top ten.

This sample was included in a study of shared clonotypes between healthy human individuals (dated by TCRdb to about 2020). A note on the overall study: The cohort included three men and a couple of women between 18 and 49 years of age. Between about 0.8 and 9 billion PBMCs per donor were obtained by leukapheresis. Libraries were prepared and TCR repertoires were sequenced by different laboratories using diverse techniques, in order to increase sequencing depth and limit assay-specific biases. For each donor, CD4 naive and CD4 memory were each run on three plates, CD8 naive on two plates, and CD8 memory on one plate. The study deeply sequenced blood TCR repertoires of several healthy adults to estimate repertoire size and the extent of clonotype sharing between individuals. The investigation overall reported the following: Because the study included only a small number of donors, the genetic and exposure-history diversity represented was limited. Pairwise subsampling led to the expectation that sequencing depth would affect the degree of clonotype sharing among donors. Compared with non-shared clonotypes, the clonotypes found in all four sorted-subset donors had higher generation probabilities. Rarefaction of sorted-subset datasets indicated incomplete sequencing despite the large sequencing depth. Roughly 5% of naive CD4, 3.5% of naive CD8, about 2.1% of memory CD4, and approximately 0.39% of memory CD8 clonotypes were shared across a few donors. Naive subsets generally had larger estimated clonotype richness than memory subsets. Sampling was restricted to blood, and TCR repertoires in tissue are likely to differ from TCR repertoires in blood.

CD8 naive samples consisted of CD45RO-negative cells that were positively selected for CCR7, yielding a CD45RA+CCR7+ population without TemRA cells. The donors were healthy, HIV-negative adults who had no recently reported acute infections or vaccinations. Only Caucasian adults living in Nashville, Tennessee, USA were represented among the donors. Blood was obtained by leukapheresis, after which PBMCs were separated by Ficoll-Histopaque density gradient centrifugation and cryopreserved in liquid nitrogen vapor phase. Purity and quantity of every magnetically sorted T cell population were checked by analytical flow cytometry. From each sorted fraction, genomic DNA was isolated and quantified by UV absorbance on a Nanodrop 2000c. This receptor was taken from a man between 18 and 29 years old in good health. Some clones in this sample may be carry-over from other donors' samples. Sequencing was done on a sample of naive CD8+ T cells from PBMCs. This specimen's cell subset or site label, interpreted: CD45RA+CCR7+.

The CDR3 protein is CASTTDYEQYF. The nucleotide sequence is TGTGCCAGCACCACCGACTACGAGCAGTACTTC. Rearrangement joined TRBV28 to TRBJ2-7, with no D gene named confidently. CDR1 and CDR2 were assigned from the germline V gene as MDHEN and SYDVKM. Measured from the cysteine to the phenylalanine, the CDR3 is 11 residues long. Only CDR3 DNA is held: 33 bases, read in frame from base 1. The germline ends are 7 bases apart after V is trimmed by 7 bases and J by 3 bases. Where the CDR3 stops, the reference TRBV28 and TRBJ2-7 genes take over; the full variable domain is DVKVTQSSRYLVKRTGEKVFLECVQDMDHENMFWYRQDPGLGLRLIYFSYDVKMKEKGDIPEGYSVSREKKERFSLILESASTNQTSMYLCASTTDYEQYFGPGTRLTVT.